This is a list of T cell receptor beta chains from one sample in a study of T cell responses to AZD1222 COVID-19 vaccine. The data were produced by immunoSEQ multiplex PCR, yet TCRdb's version contains in-frame clones alone and is incomplete. The sample includes roughly 150,000 clones, around 91% of them seen just once. The sequenced sample was peripheral blood, obtained on day 0 of AZD1222 vaccination. These receptors were collected from an adult in good health. CDR3s include the opening cysteine and the closing phenylalanine or tryptophan. The order of the fields is V gene, D gene, clone size, J gene, CDR3 protein, CDR3 DNA. The D gene is left open where the match is weak. Not every row has a clone size; where given, it reads once, few, many or a size class.

>TRBV11-2|TRBD2|.|TRBJ2-2
CASGGTTSGTPGTGELFF
TGTGCCAGCGGGGGGACGACTAGCGGGACCCCCGGCACCGGGGAGCTGTTTTTT
>TRBV6-5|TRBD1|.|TRBJ2-2
CASSPGTANTGELFF
TGTGCCAGCAGTCCAGGGACAGCGAACACCGGGGAGCTGTTTTTT
>TRBV11-1|.|.|TRBJ1-2
CASSQGTETNYGYTF
TGTGCCAGCAGCCAAGGGACGGAGACTAACTATGGCTACACCTTC
>TRBV7-3|.|.|TRBJ1-3
CASNLPRGAPGNTIYF
TGTGCCAGCAACCTACCCCGGGGAGCACCTGGAAACACCATATATTTT
>TRBV7-9|TRBD1|once|TRBJ2-7
CASSLGTGPYEQYF
TGTGCCAGCAGCTTGGGGACAGGACCCTACGAGCAGTACTTC
>TRBV28|.|.|TRBJ1-6
CASSRGGIVNSPLHF
TGTGCCAGCAGCCGGGGGGGCATAGTAAATTCACCCCTCCACTTT
>TRBV5-3|TRBD1|.|TRBJ2-7
CARGTGKDEQYF
TGTGCCAGAGGGACAGGGAAGGACGAGCAGTACTTC
>TRBV11-1|.|.|TRBJ2-7
CASSLAVSYEQYF
TGTGCCAGCAGCTTGGCGGTTTCCTACGAGCAGTACTTC
>TRBV6-5|.|.|TRBJ1-1
CASSYPRVRSTEAFF
TGTGCCAGCAGTTACCCCCGGGTTCGGAGCACTGAAGCTTTCTTT
>TRBV29-1|.|.|TRBJ2-7
CSVDRGYEQYF
TGCAGCGTTGACAGGGGCTACGAGCAGTACTTC
>TRBV28|TRBD2|.|TRBJ2-1
CASTLGGSYNEQFF
TGTGCCAGCACCCTGGGGGGGAGTTACAATGAGCAGTTCTTC
>TRBV4-2|.|.|TRBJ2-5
CASSQQRWETQYF
TGTGCCAGCAGCCAACAAAGGTGGGAGACCCAGTACTTC
>TRBV4-1|TRBD1|few|TRBJ2-7
CASSHVDRGNYEQYF
TGCGCCAGCAGCCACGTGGACAGGGGAAACTACGAGCAGTACTTC
>TRBV28|.|.|TRBJ2-1
CASSPQLAPWGDEQFF
TGTGCCAGCAGTCCTCAACTAGCCCCCTGGGGAGATGAGCAGTTCTTC
>TRBV4-3|.|.|TRBJ2-7
CASSQRMGASYEQYF
TGCGCCAGCAGCCAACGCATGGGGGCTTCCTACGAGCAGTACTTC
>TRBV19|TRBD1|once|TRBJ1-2
CASSNEGQFRGYTF
TGTGCCAGTAGTAACGAGGGACAGTTTAGAGGCTACACCTTC
>TRBV5-1|.|.|TRBJ1-3
CASSFGEGYNSGNTIYF
TGCGCCAGCAGCTTCGGTGAGGGTTACAACTCTGGAAACACCATATATTTT
>TRBV4-1|TRBD1|.|TRBJ1-4
CASSRGQGAEKLFF
TGCGCCAGCAGCCGAGGACAGGGCGCGGAAAAACTGTTTTTT
>TRBV6-2/TRBV6-3|TRBD1|.|TRBJ1-1
CASSYRDRAQLNTEAFF
TGTGCCAGCAGTTACAGGGACAGGGCACAATTGAACACTGAAGCTTTCTTT
>TRBV6-5|.|.|TRBJ2-7
CASSYPGTSYEQYF
TGTGCCAGCAGTTATCCGGGGACATCCTACGAGCAGTACTTC
>TRBV7-9|TRBD2|.|TRBJ2-1
CASSPLLAGVSNEQFF
TGTGCCAGCAGCCCATTACTAGCGGGAGTATCCAATGAGCAGTTCTTC
>TRBV7-2|TRBD2|.|TRBJ2-5
CASSLPGGVETQYF
TGTGCCAGCAGCTTACCGGGGGGAGTGGAGACCCAGTACTTC
>TRBV2|.|.|TRBJ2-7
CASSRGDLSEQYF
TGTGCCAGCAGTAGGGGAGATCTTAGCGAGCAGTACTTC
>TRBV13|TRBD1|.|TRBJ1-2
CASSLGMGQGTYGYTF
TGTGCCAGCAGCTTAGGAATGGGACAGGGGACCTATGGCTACACCTTC
>TRBV6-5|TRBD2|.|TRBJ2-7
CASNLGRRELEQYF
TGTGCCAGCAATTTAGGTCGGCGGGAGCTCGAGCAGTACTTC
>TRBV6-5|TRBD1|.|TRBJ1-6
CASSPGQTYNSPLHF
TGTGCCAGCAGTCCGGGACAGACTTATAATTCACCCCTCCACTTT
>TRBV27|TRBD2|.|TRBJ2-3
CASSLTSGRFTDTQYF
TGTGCCAGCAGTTTAACCAGCGGGAGGTTCACAGATACGCAGTATTTT
>TRBV28|.|.|TRBJ1-1
CASSFLDSNTEAFF
TGTGCCAGCAGTTTCCTAGACAGTAACACTGAAGCTTTCTTT
>TRBV7-8|TRBD1|.|TRBJ2-2
CASSPNSPGTGRTTGELFF
TGTGCCAGCAGCCCAAACAGTCCCGGGACAGGACGAACAACCGGGGAGCTGTTTTTT
>TRBV10-1|.|.|TRBJ2-7
CASSDGLSYEQYF
TGCGCCAGCAGTGACGGACTGTCCTACGAGCAGTACTTC
>TRBV29-1|.|.|TRBJ1-2
CSVVRSTNYGYTF
TGCAGCGTTGTGAGGTCCACTAACTATGGCTACACCTTC
>TRBV18|TRBD2|.|TRBJ2-6
CASSPGLAGAGTGANVLTF
TGTGCCAGCTCACCTGGACTAGCGGGAGCCGGGACTGGGGCCAACGTCCTGACTTTC
>TRBV6-5|TRBD1|medium-sized|TRBJ1-4
CASSYSTGASEKLFF
TGTGCCAGCAGTTACTCGACAGGGGCAAGTGAAAAACTGTTTTTT
>TRBV7-6|.|.|TRBJ2-7
CASSLAGFEQYF
TGTGCCAGCAGCTTAGCAGGTTTCGAGCAGTACTTC
>TRBV28|.|.|TRBJ2-7
CASSLNYGLEQYF
TGTGCCAGCAGTCTTAATTATGGGCTCGAGCAGTACTTC
>TRBV28|TRBD1|.|TRBJ1-2
CASSPYGSRGQGYGYTF
TGTGCCAGCAGTCCTTATGGGAGCAGGGGGCAGGGCTATGGCTACACCTTC
>TRBV28|.|.|TRBJ1-6
CASSPKPFVATSPLHF
TGTGCCAGCAGTCCCAAACCCTTCGTCGCCACTTCACCCCTCCACTTT
>TRBV4-3|TRBD1|.|TRBJ1-3
CASSRDRGLGNTIYF
TGCGCCAGCAGCCGCGACAGGGGGCTTGGAAACACCATATATTTT
>TRBV7-2|TRBD1|.|TRBJ1-2
CASSLVSGGQGPEYFF
TGTGCCAGCAGCTTAGTCTCGGGTGGACAGGGGCCGGAGTATTTCTTC
>TRBV28|TRBD1|once|TRBJ2-7
CAGGGQGAHEQYF
TGTGCCGGGGGGGGACAGGGGGCGCATGAGCAGTACTTC
>TRBV4-1|TRBD2|.|TRBJ2-1
CASSQDGLADYNEQFF
TGCGCCAGCAGCCAAGATGGACTAGCGGATTACAATGAGCAGTTCTTC
>TRBV4-3|TRBD1|.|TRBJ1-4
CASSQSGTVNEKLFF
TGCGCCAGCAGCCAATCGGGGACAGTTAATGAAAAACTGTTTTTT
>TRBV6-5|TRBD2|.|TRBJ2-7
CASSLLAGSSYEQYF
TGTGCCAGCAGCCTCCTAGCGGGGAGCTCCTACGAGCAGTACTTC
>TRBV7-2|.|once|TRBJ1-2
CASSLHHSLNYGYTF
TGTGCCAGCAGCCTCCACCACTCGCTCAACTATGGCTACACCTTC
>TRBV6-5|TRBD1|once|TRBJ2-7
CASSHRGPREQYF
TGTGCCAGCAGTCACAGGGGGCCGAGGGAGCAGTACTTC
>TRBV21-1|.|.|TRBJ2-5
CASSKIRGQFQETQYF
TGTGCCAGCAGCAAAATTCGCGGACAGTTCCAAGAGACCCAGTACTTC
>TRBV6-2/TRBV6-3|.|.|TRBJ2-5
CASTYSPETQYF
TGTGCCAGCACCTACTCCCCGGAGACCCAGTACTTC
>TRBV7-8|TRBD2|.|TRBJ2-2
CASSLKASGIGRSWDTGELFF
TGTGCCAGCAGCTTAAAGGCTAGCGGAATCGGTAGATCTTGGGACACCGGGGAGCTGTTTTTT
>TRBV7-7|TRBD2|.|TRBJ2-1
CASSMGSSGSYNEQFF
TGTGCTAGCAGCATGGGGTCTAGCGGCTCCTACAATGAGCAGTTCTTC
>TRBV11-2|.|.|TRBJ1-1
CASTWTRDTEAFF
TGTGCCAGCACCTGGACACGCGACACTGAAGCTTTCTTT